This note documents a single T cell receptor (beta chain) sequence. The data originate from a study of early T cells in non-severe SARS-CoV-2 infection. Unique molecular identifiers (one per individual cDNA molecule) were attached. One entry per CDR3 protein results from TCRdb running MiXCR on the 5' RACE reads. The sample lists approximately 76,000 distinct CDR3 sequences; about 11% were seen once. The sequenced sample consisted of whole blood. The clonotype originates from an adult who was a healthcare worker with PCR-confirmed SARS-CoV-2 infection or an uninfected control (not recorded which).

CDR3 sequence: CASSPFRGPSYEQYF. For the CDR3, the DNA is TGTGCCAGCTCCCCCTTTCGGGGGCCCTCCTACGAGCAGTACTTC. This rearrangement joins TRBV18 to TRBJ2-7; D possibly matches TRBD1 or TRBD2 (6 bases each). Germline V lookup: CDR1 KGHSH, CDR2 LQKENI. V gave up 6 bases and J gave up 0 bases, with 15 bases separating them. This CDR3 has 15 amino acids. Complete variable domain (other parts from reference TRBV18 and TRBJ2-7): NAGVMQNPRHLVRRRGQEARLRCSPMKGHSHVYWYRQLPEEGLKFMVYLQKENIIDESGMPKERFSAEFPKEGPSILRIQQVVRGDSAAYFCASSPFRGPSYEQYFGPGTRLTVT.